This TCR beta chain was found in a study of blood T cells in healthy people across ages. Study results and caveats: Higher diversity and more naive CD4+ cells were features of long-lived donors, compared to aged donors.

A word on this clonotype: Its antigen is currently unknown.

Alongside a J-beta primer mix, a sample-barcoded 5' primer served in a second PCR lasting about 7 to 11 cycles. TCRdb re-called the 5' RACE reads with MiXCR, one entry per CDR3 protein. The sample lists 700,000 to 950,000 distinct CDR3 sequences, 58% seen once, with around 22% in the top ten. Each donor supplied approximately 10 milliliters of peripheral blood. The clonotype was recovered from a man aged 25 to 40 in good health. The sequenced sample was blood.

CDR3 loop: CASTRGGVENEQFF. The CDR3 DNA reads as TGTGCCAGCACCAGGGGGGGGGTGGAAAATGAGCAGTTCTTC. V is TRBV7-9 and J is TRBJ2-1; D could derive from TRBD1 or TRBD2 (7 bases each). The germline V gene has CDR1 SEHNR and CDR2 FQNEAQ (reference sequence). V lost 7 bases to trimming and J lost 7 bases, with 17 bases between them. This CDR3 has 14 residues.